This TCR beta chain was captured by sequencing in a study of cytomegalovirus exposure and HLA in healthy donors. Study conclusions and caveats: Accurate prediction of HLA-A and HLA-B alleles (for most subjects) was reportedly achieved from TCR beta sequences.

Primers included in the PCR were 60 Vbeta and 13 Jbeta primers. Per the study methods: Later, 65 million to 85 million unique TCR beta chains were counted in an analysis, and roughly 10 million of them were shared. Only in-frame clones appear in the TCRdb table, and some are missing; sequencing was by immunoSEQ multiplex PCR. V and J calls and clone size are as listed in that table; D and trimming were resolved from the DNA. The sample has 150,000 to 200,000 clones, roughly four fifths seen once. As for this clone: Its target is not known.

CDR1 is SGHRS and CDR2 is YFSETQ in the germline V gene. The CDR3 totals 13 residues. V is TRBV5-1 and J is TRBJ2-5; perhaps TRBD1 as D (6 bases). The J call may be mistaken, given a closer DNA end match to TRBJ2-7. This clonotype originated in a man in his forties or fifties in good health and CMV-seropositive. Sequenced: PBMCs. CDR3 sequence (DNA): TGCGCCAGCAGCCCGTCGACAGGCTACGAGCAGTACTTC. This codes for CASSPSTGYEQYF.